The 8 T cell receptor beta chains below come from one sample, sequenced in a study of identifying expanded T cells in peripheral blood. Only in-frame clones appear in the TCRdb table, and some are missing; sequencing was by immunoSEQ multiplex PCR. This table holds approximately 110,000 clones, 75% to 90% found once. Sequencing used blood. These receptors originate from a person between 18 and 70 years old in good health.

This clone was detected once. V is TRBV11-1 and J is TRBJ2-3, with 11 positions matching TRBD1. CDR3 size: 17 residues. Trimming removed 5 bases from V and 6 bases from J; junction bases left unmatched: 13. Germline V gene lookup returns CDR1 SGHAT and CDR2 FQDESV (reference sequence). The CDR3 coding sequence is TGTGCCAGCAGCCAAAGGACAGGGGGCCGTTTAAGGGATACGCAGTATTTT. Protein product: CASSQRTGGRLRDTQYF.

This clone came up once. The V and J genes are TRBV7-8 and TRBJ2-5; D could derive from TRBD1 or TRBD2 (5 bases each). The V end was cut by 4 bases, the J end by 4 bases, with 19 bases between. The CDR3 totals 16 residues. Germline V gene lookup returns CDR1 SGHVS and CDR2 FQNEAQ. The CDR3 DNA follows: TGTGCCAGCAGCTATAACCCGGGACGAGGTCCAGAGACCCAGTACTTC. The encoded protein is CASSYNPGRGPETQYF.

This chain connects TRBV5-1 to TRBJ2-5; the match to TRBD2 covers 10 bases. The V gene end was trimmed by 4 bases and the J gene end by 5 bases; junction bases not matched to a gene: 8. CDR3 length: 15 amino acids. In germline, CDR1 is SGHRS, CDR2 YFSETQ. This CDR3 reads CASSPAGGPWETQYF. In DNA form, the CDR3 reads TGCGCCAGCAGCCCAGCGGGGGGGCCGTGGGAGACCCAGTACTTC.

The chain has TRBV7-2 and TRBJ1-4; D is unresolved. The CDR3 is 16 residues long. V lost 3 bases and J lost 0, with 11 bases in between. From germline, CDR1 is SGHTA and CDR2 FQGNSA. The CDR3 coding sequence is TGTGCCAGCAGCTTCCTCCACTCCGCAACTAATGAAAAACTGTTTTTT. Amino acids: CASSFLHSATNEKLFF.

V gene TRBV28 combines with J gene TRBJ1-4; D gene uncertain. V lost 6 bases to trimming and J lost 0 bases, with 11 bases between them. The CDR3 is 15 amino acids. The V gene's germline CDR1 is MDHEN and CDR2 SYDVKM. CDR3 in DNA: TGTGCCAGCAGCCCTAGCCGTTCAACTAATGAAAAACTGTTTTTT. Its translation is CASSPSRSTNEKLFF.

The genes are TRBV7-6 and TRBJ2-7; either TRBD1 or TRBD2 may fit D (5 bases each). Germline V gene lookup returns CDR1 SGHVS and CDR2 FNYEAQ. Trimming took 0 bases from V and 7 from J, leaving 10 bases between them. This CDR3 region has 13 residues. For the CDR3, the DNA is TGTGCCAGCAGCTTAGCCTTGGGGGAGGAGCAGTACTTC. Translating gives CASSLALGEEQYF.

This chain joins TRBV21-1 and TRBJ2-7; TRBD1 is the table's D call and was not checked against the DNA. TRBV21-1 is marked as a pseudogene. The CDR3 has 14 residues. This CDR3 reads CAKDLTVGPYEQYF. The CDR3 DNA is TGTGCCAAGGACCTGACAGTGGGGCCCTACGAGCAGTACTTC.

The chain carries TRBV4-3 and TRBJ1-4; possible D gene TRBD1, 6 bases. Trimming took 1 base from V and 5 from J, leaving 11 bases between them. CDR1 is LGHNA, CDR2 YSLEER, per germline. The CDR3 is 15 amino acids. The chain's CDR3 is CASSQVGGANEKLFF. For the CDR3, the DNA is TGCGCCAGCAGCCAAGTCGGGGGCGCGAATGAAAAACTGTTTTTT.